This T cell receptor beta chain emerged from a study of T cells after yellow fever vaccination (dated by TCRdb to between 2017 and 2020). A note on the overall study: The SMART-Seq v4 Ultra Low Input RNA kit was used to prepare libraries from fractions with low cell numbers. Bulk TCR alpha and beta repertoires were sequenced longitudinally to track T-cell clones before and after primary and booster YFV17D yellow fever vaccination. Two healthy male donors, one aged 18 to 29 and one aged 30 to 39 years, were included in the cohort. Blood was collected at multiple timepoints before and after primary and secondary immunization, and bulk PBMC replicates and cell subsets were isolated.

TCR cDNA was synthesized by 5'RACE template switching, which introduced a universal primer site and unique molecular identifiers. Priming for cDNA synthesis came from both the TCR alpha and TCR beta constant segments. Libraries were amplified in two PCR steps, with sample barcodes and sequencing adapters added in the second step. Sequencing of libraries was done on Illumina HiSeq 2500 (2x100 bp) or NovaSeq (2x150 bp). The authors' pipeline ran thus. MIGEC handled demultiplexing of reads and collapsing into UMI consensus sequences, while MiXCR performed V(D)J alignment. Clonotypes responding to the vaccine were identified with edgeR on replicate PBMC samples, with the criteria of FDR below 0.01 and a log2 fold change above 5 up to day 15. Each bulk clonotype was labeled CD4 or CD8 based on which sequenced repertoire, CD4 or CD8, contained the clonotype at higher abundance. The raw public reads went through TCRdb reprocessing: fastp at Q25, MiXCR clone calling, in-frame beta chains kept. Duplicate CDR3 protein sequences are folded into a single record with the most common DNA and genes. These V and J calls are TCRdb output, not the study's own analysis. The sample table lists about 340,000 distinct CDR3 sequences, 8.5% to 10% of them with a count of one. The ten largest clones take up under 20% of the sample.

Study-wide conclusions, independent of this receptor: FACS-sorted repertoires could contain abundant contaminating clonotypes from the bulk population, so computational filtering was required. Most clones expanded after primary vaccination (almost 97% of CD4 and over 80% of CD8) were re-detected after the booster, suggesting that broad memory maintenance occurred. Compared with the primary T-cell response, the secondary T-cell response was weaker but faster, peaking on day 5 rather than day 15. A small fraction of clonotypes showed up in both the CD4 and CD8 compartments, probably as a result of convergent recombination. Because only a couple of donors were included in the study, the extent to which the findings can be generalized is limited.

In the case of this clonotype: The antigen this receptor binds is unknown. Base-call qualities are not available, and no considerably larger clone is one nucleotide away.

V is shortened by 3 bases, J by 6 bases, and the region joining them spans 11 bases. The CDR3 starts with the cysteine, ends with the phenylalanine, and has 13 residues. The only DNA kept is the CDR3, 39 bases in frame from the first base. Based on the germline V gene, the CDR1 and CDR2 sequences are SGDLS and YYNGEE. The label giving this sample's treatment or condition can be read as: live attenuated yellow fever vaccine strain. At each blood-draw timepoint, two biological replicates of bulk PBMCs were obtained. A standard Ficoll-Paque protocol was used to isolate PBMCs from peripheral blood. TriZol was used to extract RNA from bulk PBMCs, from CD4 and CD8 fractions, and from dextramer-positive and dextramer-negative fractions.

Sequenced here: PBMCs, sampled on the day of the first yellow fever vaccination. The V gene is TRBV9 and the J gene is TRBJ2-3; no D gene can be assigned with confidence. The clonotype originates from a man between 18 and 29 years old who received the YFV17D yellow fever vaccine. Here the CDR3 is given as CASSALNPDTQYF. The nucleotide sequence is given as TGTGCCAGCAGCGCCCTCAATCCCGATACGCAGTATTTT.